Listed below are T cell receptor beta chains from one sample, sequenced in a study of blood T cell repertoires in COVID-19. Produced via immunoSEQ multiplex PCR; TCRdb's table is partial and in-frame only. The sample lists around 200,000 clones; 84% were seen once. Input material: peripheral blood. The receptors were gathered from a human donor in a cohort sampled during active COVID-19. Each CDR3 is given with its conserved first and last residue. The D gene is left open where the match is weak. For some rows the clone size is stated as once, few or many, or as a class when expanded; others skip it.

d_call,clone_size,j_call,v_call,cdr3_aa,cdr3_nt
TRBD1,NA,TRBJ2-1,TRBV6-1,CASSELDRVPYNEQFF,TGTGCCAGCAGTGAACTGGACAGGGTCCCCTACAATGAGCAGTTCTTC
NA,NA,TRBJ2-7,TRBV6-5,CASSTGGLTYEQYF,TGTGCCAGCAGCACGGGGGGCCTTACCTACGAGCAGTACTTC
TRBD2,NA,TRBJ2-1,TRBV6-5,CASSYYRGGQNEQFF,TGTGCCAGCAGTTACTACCGGGGGGGCCAGAATGAGCAGTTCTTC
NA,NA,TRBJ2-1,TRBV2,CASSDRRGYNEQFF,TGTGCCAGCAGTGATAGGCGGGGTTACAATGAGCAGTTCTTC
NA,NA,TRBJ1-1,TRBV6-1,CASSEGSNTEAFF,TGTGCCAGCAGTGAGGGCTCGAACACTGAAGCTTTCTTT
TRBD1,NA,TRBJ1-1,TRBV19,CASSNDRGPEAFF,TGTGCCAGTAGTAACGACAGGGGCCCTGAAGCTTTCTTT
TRBD1,NA,TRBJ2-7,TRBV19,CASSSGTGISYEQYF,TGTGCCAGTAGTTCCGGGACAGGGATATCCTACGAGCAGTACTTC
NA,NA,TRBJ1-3,TRBV9,CASSPRMEAPSPGNTIYF,TGTGCCAGCAGCCCCCGGATGGAGGCCCCGTCTCCTGGAAACACCATATATTTT
NA,NA,TRBJ1-2,TRBV27,CASSLSGARGYTF,TGTGCCAGCAGTTTATCGGGGGCTCGTGGCTACACCTTC
TRBD1,many,TRBJ1-2,TRBV4-1,CASSLDRGLDYGYTF,TGCGCCAGCAGCCTAGACAGGGGGCTCGACTATGGCTACACCTTC
NA,NA,TRBJ1-5,TRBV9,CASSPGFNQPQHF,TGTGCCAGCAGCCCGGGGTTCAATCAGCCCCAGCATTTT
NA,NA,TRBJ1-1,TRBV7-9,CASARGGASWNTEAFF,TGTGCCAGCGCTCGGGGGGGCGCTTCATGGAACACTGAAGCTTTCTTT
NA,NA,TRBJ2-4,TRBV18,CASSPRAWGENIQYF,TGTGCCAGCTCACCCCGGGCGTGGGGCGAAAACATTCAGTACTTC
NA,NA,TRBJ1-2,TRBV30,CAWSEQPRGYTF,TGTGCCTGGAGTGAACAGCCCAGGGGCTACACCTTC
NA,once,TRBJ1-6,TRBV2,CACGSGNPNSPLHF,TGTGCCTGTGGCTCAGGGAATCCTAATTCACCCCTCCACTTT
NA,NA,TRBJ1-6,TRBV20-1,CSASRVGTRLNSPLHF,TGCAGTGCTAGTCGTGTGGGGACTCGGCTAAATTCACCCCTCCACTTT
NA,once,TRBJ1-1,TRBV6-2/TRBV6-3,CASSYPGFRVNTEAFF,TGTGCCAGCAGTTACCCCGGGTTCAGGGTGAACACTGAAGCTTTCTTT
TRBD2,NA,TRBJ2-7,TRBV7-8,CASSLAPGGTYEQYF,TGTGCCAGCAGCTTAGCGCCGGGGGGGACCTACGAGCAGTACTTC
NA,NA,TRBJ1-5,TRBV2,CASSDEKGDNQPQHF,TGTGCCAGCAGTGATGAGAAGGGGGACAATCAGCCCCAGCATTTT